This entry lists 26 T cell receptor beta chains sequenced from one sample in a study of response to subunit inactivated influenza vaccine. TCRdb fed the RT-PCR reads into MiXCR, producing one record per CDR3 protein. The sample lists fewer than 400,000 distinct CDR3 sequences; around a fifth were seen once. The sequences come from PBMCs from blood, collected less than 22 months after vaccination. These receptor sequences come from a man between 50 and 75 years old who received an inactivated influenza vaccine.

V usage is TRBV5-4 and J usage is TRBJ2-1, with a possible D match to TRBD2 (5 bases). Per germline, CDR1 SGHNT and CDR2 YYREEE (reference sequence). The CDR3 is 13 amino acids. V lost 5 bases and J 8 bases, leaving 14 bases between the germline ends. The CDR3 bases are TGTGCCAGCAGAGACCAGCGGTCCGATGAGCAGTTCTTC. Encoded protein: CASRDQRSDEQFF.

The chain has TRBV30 and TRBJ1-5; TRBD1 might be the D (5 bases). The CDR3 totals 16 residues. V gave up 3 bases and J gave up 0 bases, with 15 bases separating them. Per the germline V gene, CDR1 is GTSNPN and CDR2 is SVGIG (reference sequence). CDR3 nucleotides: TGTGCCTGGAGGTCCCCGGCAGGGTATAGCAATCAGCCCCAGCATTTT. Its protein is CAWRSPAGYSNQPQHF. Full variable domain (outside the CDR3, taken from reference TRBV30 and TRBJ1-5): SQTIHQWPATLVQPVGSPLSLECTVEGTSNPNLYWYRQAAGRGLQLLFYSVGIGQISSEVPQNLSASRPQDRQFILSSKKLLLSDSGFYLCAWRSPAGYSNQPQHFGDGTRLSIL.

Notes on this clonotype: A much larger clone lies a single base off, so this may be a read error. The V call is TRBV29-1, the J call TRBJ1-3; a possible D gene is TRBD1 (6 bases). The CDR3 loop spans 15 amino acids. Looked up from germline, CDR1 is SQVTM and CDR2 is ANQGSEA. The DNA for the CDR3 is TGCAGCGTTGGGACAGACAGAAACTCTGGAAACAGCATATATTTT. Its protein is CSVGTDRNSGNSIYF.

The gene calls are TRBV7-8 and TRBJ2-2; perhaps TRBD2 as D (5 bases). The CDR3 covers 16 residues. V was trimmed by 1 base and J by 4 bases, leaving 13 bases between them. Germline V gene lookup returns CDR1 SGHVS and CDR2 FQNEAQ. DNA for the CDR3: TGTGCCAGCAGCTTAGTAGGGCGCCGGGGCACCGGGGAGCTGTTTTTT. It is translated as CASSLVGRRGTGELFF.

This CDR3 reads CASSQDYGPGWDTQYF. The CDR3 DNA follows: TGCGCCAGCAGCCAAGATTATGGCCCTGGGTGGGATACGCAGTATTTT. The chain couples TRBV4-1 to TRBJ2-3; the D is unclear. The germline V gene has CDR1 MGHRA and CDR2 YSYEKL. The CDR3 sequence is 16 residues long. V lost 0 bases to trimming and J lost 6 bases, with 16 bases between them.

V is TRBV5-1 and J is TRBJ2-5; possible D gene TRBD2, 5 bases. V lost 2 bases and J lost 4, with 15 bases in between. The CDR3 runs to 15 residues. Germline V gene sequence: CDR1 SGHRS, CDR2 YFSETQ. The CDR3 loop reads CASSFGGAVSETQYF. The CDR3 nucleotides are TGCGCCAGCAGCTTCGGAGGAGCAGTCTCAGAGACCCAGTACTTC.

This clonotype was observed many times. In nucleotides, the CDR3 is TGTGCCAGCAGCCCAGGGACGTCCGGGACTGGAAACACCATATATTTT. Encoded protein: CASSPGTSGTGNTIYF. The V gene is TRBV13, the J gene TRBJ1-3; the D gene is possibly TRBD1 (5 bases). This CDR3 has 16 amino acids. Trimming left V 5 bases short and J 2 bases short, with 16 bases between. Germline CDR1 is PRHDT and CDR2 is FYEKMQ (reference sequence).

The chain joins TRBV28 to TRBJ2-7; weak D call: TRBD2 (6 bases). The CDR3 has 15 residues. Trimming left V 5 bases short and J 1 base short, with 15 bases between. Germline lookup yields CDR1 MDHEN and CDR2 SYDVKM. For the CDR3, the DNA is TGTGCCAGCAGTGCCGGAGGGATGCGGTCCTACGAGCAGTACTTC. Protein product: CASSAGGMRSYEQYF.

The rearrangement joins TRBV7-6 to TRBJ2-2; 8 nucleotides agree with TRBD2. Trimming took 2 bases from V and 4 from J; bases not matched to a gene: 0. This CDR3 has 14 amino acids. Germline V lookup: CDR1 SGHVS, CDR2 FNYEAQ. The CDR3 loop is CASSLRGGTGELFF. Written as DNA, the CDR3 is TGTGCCAGCAGCTTACGGGGGGGCACCGGGGAGCTGTTTTTT.

This chain links TRBV5-1 with TRBJ1-4; D perhaps matches TRBD1 (5 bases). V lost 7 bases and J lost 4, with 20 bases in between. Germline V lookup: CDR1 SGHRS, CDR2 YFSETQ. CDR3 length: 16 amino acids. In DNA form, the CDR3 reads TGCGCCAGCGGGCGGGAAGGCCCTGGGGGTAATGAAAAACTGTTTTTT. This codes for CASGREGPGGNEKLFF. Complete variable domain (other parts from reference TRBV5-1 and TRBJ1-4): KAGVTQTPRYLIKTRGQQVTLSCSPISGHRSVSWYQQTPGQGLQFLFEYFSETQRNKGNFPGRFSGRQFSNSRSEMNVSTLELGDSALYLCASGREGPGGNEKLFFGSGTQLSVL.

This clonotype was observed many times. The J gene is TRBJ1-1, the V gene TRBV20-1; a possible D gene is TRBD1 (6 bases). V lost 5 bases to trimming and J lost 3 bases, with 16 bases between them. The CDR3 contains 14 residues. CDR1 and CDR2 (germline): DFQATT, SNEGSKA (reference sequence). This CDR3 is CSAWGRGSYTEAFF. DNA for the CDR3: TGCAGTGCTTGGGGGAGGGGGAGTTACACTGAAGCTTTCTTT.

This clonotype was picked up many times. The chain is built from TRBV20-1 and TRBJ1-2; D is undetermined. CDR1 DFQATT and CDR2 SNEGSKA come from the germline V gene (reference sequence). CDR3 size: 13 residues. Trimming removed 4 bases from V and 4 bases from J, with 13 bases in between. CDR3 nucleotides: TGCAGTGCTAATAAACAGTTACTCTATGGCTACACCTTC. This translates into CSANKQLLYGYTF.

The sample holds a few counts of this clonotype. The J gene is TRBJ1-5, the V gene TRBV24-1; possible D gene TRBD1, 5 bases. V was shortened by 4 bases and J by 2 bases, with 14 bases between the two germline ends. CDR1 is KGHDR and CDR2 is SFDVKD in the germline V gene. The CDR3 length is 16 residues. DNA of the CDR3: TGTGCCACCAGTGAAAATACAGGAGGGCGCAATCAGCCCCAGCATTTT. Protein sequence: CATSENTGGRNQPQHF.

J is TRBJ1-4 and V is TRBV20-1, with a weak D call TRBD1 (5 bases). CDR3 length equals 13 residues. Trimming stripped 6 bases from V and 8 bases from J, with 16 bases between. Germline V gene lookup returns CDR1 DFQATT and CDR2 SNEGSKA (reference sequence). In DNA form, the CDR3 reads TGCAGTGCGCAAAGGGGACGAGAAGAAAAACTGTTTTTT. It codes for CSAQRGREEKLFF.

This chain joins TRBV20-1 and TRBJ2-1; possibly TRBD2 for D (6 bases). V gave up 7 bases and J gave up 4 bases, with 17 bases separating them. The germline CDR1 and CDR2 sequences are DFQATT and SNEGSKA (reference sequence). The CDR3 contains 14 residues. The CDR3 here is CSVTWGDLYNEQFF. CDR3 in DNA: TGCAGTGTCACCTGGGGGGACCTATACAATGAGCAGTTCTTC.

V gene TRBV6-2 or TRBV6-3 combines with J gene TRBJ1-5; the match to TRBD1 covers 10 bases. Looked up from germline, CDR1 is MNHEY and CDR2 is SVGEGT. The CDR3 runs 19 residues. With 6 bases clipped from V and 2 bases from J, the junction kept 16 bases outside the gene matches. The CDR3 bases are TGTGCCAGCAGCTCCCCGGACAGGGGGGGAATTCAGGGCAATCAGCCCCAGCATTTT. It yields the protein CASSSPDRGGIQGNQPQHF.

This clonotype was picked up a small number of times. The chain employs TRBV4-3 and TRBJ1-4; D remains unclear. Trimming stripped 1 base from V and 3 bases from J, with 15 bases between. Germline CDR1 LGHNA, CDR2 YSLEER. The CDR3 extends over 17 amino acids. The CDR3 is CASSQGVAAEPNEKLFF. CDR3 nucleotides: TGCGCCAGCAGCCAAGGGGTGGCGGCAGAGCCTAATGAAAAACTGTTTTTT.

The chain couples TRBV7-9 to TRBJ1-6; possible D gene TRBD1, 5 bases. This CDR3 contains 16 residues. The germline CDR1 and CDR2 sequences are SEHNR and FQNEAQ (reference sequence). V gave up 6 bases and J gave up 7 bases, with 19 bases separating them. CDR3 protein: CASRQIRGGGNSPLHF. In DNA, the CDR3 is TGTGCCAGCAGGCAAATCCGCGGGGGGGGGAATTCACCCCTCCACTTT.

Only a few counts were recorded for this clonotype. The J gene is TRBJ2-4, the V gene TRBV11-2; D not resolved. Trimming removed 6 bases at V and 3 bases at J, with 18 bases between. Germline CDR1 is SGHAT and CDR2 is FQNNGV. The CDR3 has 16 amino acids. Here the CDR3 reads CASRPVRSRGKNIQYF. CDR3 bases: TGTGCCAGCAGGCCCGTCAGGAGTCGAGGCAAAAACATTCAGTACTTC.

The genes are TRBV18 and TRBJ1-1; no reliable D call. The CDR3 covers 14 residues. Germline-derived CDR1 and CDR2 are KGHSH and LQKENI. Trimming removed 5 bases from V and 0 bases from J, with 10 bases in between. Here the CDR3 reads CASSEATVNTEAFF. The CDR3 bases are TGTGCCAGCTCAGAGGCAACCGTGAACACTGAAGCTTTCTTT.

The chain has TRBV28 and TRBJ2-7; 12 nucleotides agree with TRBD2. Germline-derived CDR1 and CDR2 are MDHEN and SYDVKM. V trimming: 6 bases; J trimming: 0 bases; junction bases outside the gene matches: 12. The CDR3 is 18 amino acids. For the CDR3, the DNA is TGTGCCAGCAGGTCACTGACTAGCGGGAGAGCCGACTCCTACGAGCAGTACTTC. Translation: CASRSLTSGRADSYEQYF.

The chain combines TRBV19 with TRBJ1-1, with D hard to call. Looked up from germline, CDR1 is LNHDA and CDR2 is SQIVND (reference sequence). Deletions cut 3 bases from V and 1 base from J, with 9 bases between. This CDR3 has 14 residues. In nucleotides, the CDR3 is TGTGCCAGTAGTATTTTGATCGGGAACACTGAAGCTTTCTTT. The encoded protein is CASSILIGNTEAFF.

The gene calls are TRBV6-1 and TRBJ2-7, with TRBD1 identical over 8 bases. From germline, CDR1 is MNHNS and CDR2 SASEGT. After removal of 6 bases from V and 7 bases from J, the junction contained 11 bases not matched to a gene. The CDR3 length is 14 residues. CDR3: CASSSGGGPGEQYF. The CDR3 nucleotides read TGTGCCAGCAGCTCAGGGGGCGGTCCTGGGGAGCAGTACTTC.

This clonotype came up a few times. The J gene is TRBJ2-1, the V gene TRBV20-1; TRBD2 agrees at 15 bases. Trimming took 0 bases from V and 6 from J; bases not matched to a gene: 9. This CDR3 contains 18 residues. Germline CDR1 and CDR2: DFQATT and SNEGSKA (reference sequence). The CDR3 region has the DNA TGCAGTGCTAGAGATCTCAGGACTAGCGGGAGGGTAGCCAATGAGCAGTTCTTC. It yields the protein CSARDLRTSGRVANEQFF.

This chain joins TRBV6-5 and TRBJ1-5, with 10 bases aligning to TRBD1. Germline CDR1 reads MNHEY; CDR2 reads SVGAGI. There are 16 residues in the CDR3. The V and J ends lost 4 bases and 6 bases, in that order; junction bases with no gene match: 9. The DNA for the CDR3 is TGTGCCAGCAGTTCCCTGCCGGGACAGGGGATTCAGCCCCAGCATTTT. This codes for CASSSLPGQGIQPQHF.

This clonotype has more than one count but fewer than ten. This rearrangement joins TRBV6-5 to TRBJ1-1; D gene uncertain. The CDR3 is 15 amino acids. Germline V gene lookup returns CDR1 MNHEY and CDR2 SVGAGI. Trimming left V 2 bases short and J 0 bases short, with 10 bases between. CDR3 DNA: TGTGCCAGCAGTTACCTCCCGGGAATGAACACTGAAGCTTTCTTT. Protein: CASSYLPGMNTEAFF.